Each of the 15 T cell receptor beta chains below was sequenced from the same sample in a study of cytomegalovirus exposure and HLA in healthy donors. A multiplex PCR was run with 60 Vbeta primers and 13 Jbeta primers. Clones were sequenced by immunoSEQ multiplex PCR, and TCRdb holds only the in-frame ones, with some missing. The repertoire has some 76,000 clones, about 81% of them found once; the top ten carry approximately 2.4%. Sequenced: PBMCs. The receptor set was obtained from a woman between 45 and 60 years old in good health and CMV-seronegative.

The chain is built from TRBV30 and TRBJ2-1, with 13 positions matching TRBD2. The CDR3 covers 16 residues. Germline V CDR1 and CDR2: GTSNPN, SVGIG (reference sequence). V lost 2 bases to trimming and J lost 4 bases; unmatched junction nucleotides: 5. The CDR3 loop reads CAWSYPGLAGYNEQFF. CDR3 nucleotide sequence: TGTGCCTGGAGTTACCCGGGACTAGCGGGGTACAATGAGCAGTTCTTC.

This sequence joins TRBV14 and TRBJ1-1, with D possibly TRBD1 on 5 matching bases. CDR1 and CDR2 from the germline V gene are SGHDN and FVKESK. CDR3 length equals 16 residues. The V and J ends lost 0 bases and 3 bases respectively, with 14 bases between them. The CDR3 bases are TGTGCCAGCAGCCAAGATTCCAGGGCGTGGTACACTGAAGCTTTCTTT. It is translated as CASSQDSRAWYTEAFF.

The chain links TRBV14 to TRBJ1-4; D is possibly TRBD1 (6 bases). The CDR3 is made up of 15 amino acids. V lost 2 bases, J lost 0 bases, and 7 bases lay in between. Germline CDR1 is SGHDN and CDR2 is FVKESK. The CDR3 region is CASSQQGTTNEKLFF. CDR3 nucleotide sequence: TGTGCCAGCAGCCAACAGGGGACAACTAATGAAAAACTGTTTTTT.

The CDR3 DNA reads as TGTGCCAGCAGCTCTAATCAGGGCTACAATGAGCAGTTCTTC. Amino acids: CASSSNQGYNEQFF. The chain joins TRBV7-3 to TRBJ2-1; a weak D match, TRBD1 (5 bases). The CDR3 covers 14 residues. V lost 4 bases and J lost 3, with 10 bases in between. Germline CDR1 is SGHTA and CDR2 is FQGTGA. The whole variable domain, filled in from reference TRBV7-3 and TRBJ2-1, reads GAGVSQTPSNKVTEKGKYVELRCDPISGHTALYWYRQSLGQGPEFLIYFQGTGAADDSGLPNDRFFAVRPEGSVSTLKIQRTERGDSAVYLCASSSNQGYNEQFFGPGTRLTVL.

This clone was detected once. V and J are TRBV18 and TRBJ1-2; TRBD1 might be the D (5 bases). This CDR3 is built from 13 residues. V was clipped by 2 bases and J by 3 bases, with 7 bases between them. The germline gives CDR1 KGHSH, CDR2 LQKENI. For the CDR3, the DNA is TGTGCCAGCTCACCATCGACAGACTATGGCTACACCTTC. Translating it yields CASSPSTDYGYTF. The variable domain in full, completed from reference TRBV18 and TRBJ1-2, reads NAGVMQNPRHLVRRRGQEARLRCSPMKGHSHVYWYRQLPEEGLKFMVYLQKENIIDESGMPKERFSAEFPKEGPSILRIQQVVRGDSAAYFCASSPSTDYGYTFGSGTRLTVV.

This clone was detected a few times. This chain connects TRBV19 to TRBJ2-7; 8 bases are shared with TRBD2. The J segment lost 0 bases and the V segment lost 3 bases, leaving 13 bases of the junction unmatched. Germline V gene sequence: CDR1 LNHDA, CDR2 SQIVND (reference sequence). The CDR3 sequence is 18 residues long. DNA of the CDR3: TGTGCCAGTAGTATCGCGGGGGGACGGTTTTCGAGCTCCTACGAGCAGTACTTC. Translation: CASSIAGGRFSSSYEQYF.

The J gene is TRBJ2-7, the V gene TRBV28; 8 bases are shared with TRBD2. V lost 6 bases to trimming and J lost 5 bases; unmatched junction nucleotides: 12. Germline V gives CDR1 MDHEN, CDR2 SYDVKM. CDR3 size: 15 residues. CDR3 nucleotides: TGTGCCAGCAGGACCAGTGGGTCGGGGGGGAACGAGCAGTACTTC. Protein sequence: CASRTSGSGGNEQYF.

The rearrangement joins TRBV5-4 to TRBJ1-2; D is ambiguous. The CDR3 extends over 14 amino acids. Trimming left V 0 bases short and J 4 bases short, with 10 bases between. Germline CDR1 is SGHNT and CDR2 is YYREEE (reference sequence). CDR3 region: CASSLVEGGYGYTF. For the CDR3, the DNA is TGTGCCAGCAGCTTGGTAGAGGGTGGCTATGGCTACACCTTC.

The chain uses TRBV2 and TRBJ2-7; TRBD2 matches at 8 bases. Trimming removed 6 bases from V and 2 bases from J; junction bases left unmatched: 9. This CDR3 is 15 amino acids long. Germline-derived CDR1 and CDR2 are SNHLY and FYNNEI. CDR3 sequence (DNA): TGTGCCAGCAGCGGGGGGGACTCAGGGACCTACGAGCAGTACTTC. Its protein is CASSGGDSGTYEQYF.

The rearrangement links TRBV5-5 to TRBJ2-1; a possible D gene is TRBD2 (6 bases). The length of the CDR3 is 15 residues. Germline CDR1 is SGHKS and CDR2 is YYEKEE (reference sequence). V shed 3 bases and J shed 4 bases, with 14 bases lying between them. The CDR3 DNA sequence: TGTGCCAGCAGCTGGGGCCGGGACTTTTACAATGAGCAGTTCTTC. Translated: CASSWGRDFYNEQFF.

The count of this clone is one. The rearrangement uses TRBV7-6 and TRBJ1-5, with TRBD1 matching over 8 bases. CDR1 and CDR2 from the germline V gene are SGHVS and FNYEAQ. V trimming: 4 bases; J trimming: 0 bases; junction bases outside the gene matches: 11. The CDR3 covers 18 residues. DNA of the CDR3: TGTGCCAGCAGCTCGGACCGGACAGGGACGTATAGCAATCAGCCCCAGCATTTT. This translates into CASSSDRTGTYSNQPQHF.

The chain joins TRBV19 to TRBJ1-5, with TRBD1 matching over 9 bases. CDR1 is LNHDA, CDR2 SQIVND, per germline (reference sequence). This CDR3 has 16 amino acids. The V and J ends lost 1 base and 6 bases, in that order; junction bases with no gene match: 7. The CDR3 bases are TGTGCCAGTAGTATAGGCGCCGGGACAGGGCTTCAGCCCCAGCATTTT. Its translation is CASSIGAGTGLQPQHF.

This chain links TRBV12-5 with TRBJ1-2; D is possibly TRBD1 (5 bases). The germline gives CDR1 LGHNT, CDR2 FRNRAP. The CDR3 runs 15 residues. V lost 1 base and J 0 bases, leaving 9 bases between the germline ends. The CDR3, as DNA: TGTGCTAGTGGTTTGGGCCAAGGGGCTAACTATGGCTACACCTTC. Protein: CASGLGQGANYGYTF.

In DNA, the CDR3 is TGCGCCAGCAGCTTAAGACCGAGCGGGGAGAACACCGGGGAGCTGTTTTTT. Its translation: CASSLRPSGENTGELFF. The rearrangement uses TRBV5-1 and TRBJ2-2, with 7 bases matching TRBD2. Germline CDR1 is SGHRS and CDR2 is YFSETQ. This CDR3 is built from 17 residues. Trimming at V came to 2 bases and at J to 1 base, leaving 8 bases not matched to a gene. The full variable domain, completed using reference TRBV5-1 and TRBJ2-2, is KAGVTQTPRYLIKTRGQQVTLSCSPISGHRSVSWYQQTPGQGLQFLFEYFSETQRNKGNFPGRFSGRQFSNSRSEMNVSTLELGDSALYLCASSLRPSGENTGELFFGEGSRLTVL.

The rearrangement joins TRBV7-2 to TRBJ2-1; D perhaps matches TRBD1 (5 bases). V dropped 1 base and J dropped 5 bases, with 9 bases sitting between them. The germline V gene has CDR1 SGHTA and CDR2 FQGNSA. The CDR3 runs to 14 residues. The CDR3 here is CASSLGRQNNEQFF. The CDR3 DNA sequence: TGTGCCAGCAGCTTAGGGCGACAGAACAATGAGCAGTTCTTC.